A single sample gave rise to the 26 T cell receptor beta chains below, sequenced in a study of cytomegalovirus exposure and HLA in healthy donors. Researchers ran the PCR with 60 Vbeta and 13 Jbeta primers. Method: immunoSEQ multiplex PCR; TCRdb's copy keeps in-frame clones and lacks some. The repertoire holds 210,000 or so clones, with roughly 84% as singletons. The sequenced sample was PBMCs. Receptors originate from a human donor in good health.

The J gene is TRBJ2-7, the V gene TRBV5-1; D perhaps matches TRBD1 (5 bases). The germline CDR1 and CDR2 sequences are SGHRS and YFSETQ. The CDR3 spans 15 residues. V gave up 4 bases and J gave up 2 bases, with 16 bases separating them. CDR3 bases: TGCGCCAGCAGCCCGACAGTCCCGCCGCCCTACGAGCAGTACTTC. Translating gives CASSPTVPPPYEQYF.

This clone was seen more than once but under ten times. The genes are TRBV6-1 and TRBJ1-2; 7 nucleotides line up with TRBD1. Germline CDR1 and CDR2: MNHNS and SASEGT. This CDR3 has 15 amino acids. Unmatched junction bases numbered 7, after V lost 4 bases and J lost 2 bases. The chain's CDR3 is CASSGGPGQNYGYTF. The CDR3 bases are TGTGCCAGCAGTGGGGGTCCGGGACAGAACTATGGCTACACCTTC.

The V and J genes are TRBV7-9 and TRBJ1-4; TRBD1 matches 12 bases. Looked up from germline, CDR1 is SEHNR and CDR2 is FQNEAQ (reference sequence). Trimming took 8 bases from V and 3 from J; bases not matched to a gene: 13. The CDR3 is made up of 18 amino acids. The chain's CDR3 is CASGPVGTGGFANEKLFF. CDR3 coding DNA: TGTGCCAGCGGCCCGGTCGGGACAGGGGGCTTTGCTAATGAAAAACTGTTTTTT.

This chain uses TRBV25-1 with TRBJ2-7, with D maybe TRBD2 (6 bases). Per germline, CDR1 MGHDK and CDR2 SYGVNS. This CDR3 is 14 amino acids long. Trimming took 0 bases from V and 6 from J, leaving 12 bases between them. Here the CDR3 reads CASSEYPGVSEQYF. CDR3 sequence (DNA): TGTGCCAGCAGTGAATATCCGGGAGTTAGCGAGCAGTACTTC.

This clone has just a few counts. This chain joins TRBV5-1 and TRBJ1-1, with TRBD1 as a possible D gene (5 bases). CDR1 SGHRS and CDR2 YFSETQ come from the germline V gene. Between the trimmed V and J ends, which lost 5 bases and 1 base, there was a span of 18 bases. The CDR3 covers 16 residues. DNA for the CDR3: TGCGCCAGCAGGCGGGACCCCTCAGAGTGGAACACTGAAGCTTTCTTT. It encodes CASRRDPSEWNTEAFF.

The V and J genes are TRBV19 and TRBJ1-5; TRBD1 might be the D (6 bases). V was cut by 7 bases and J by 2 bases, with 15 bases left in between. Germline V gene data show CDR1 as LNHDA and CDR2 as SQIVND (reference sequence). This CDR3 contains 15 residues. The CDR3 nucleotides are TGTGCCAGTAACCCTGGCCCAGGGGGCAATCAGCCCCAGCATTTT. Amino acid sequence: CASNPGPGGNQPQHF.

The table lists this clone with a few counts. The V gene is TRBV6-5, the J gene TRBJ1-1, with D possibly being TRBD1 (5 bases). The germline V and J ends were trimmed by 0 bases and 5 bases, with 13 bases remaining between them. The CDR3 is made up of 15 amino acids. Germline V gives CDR1 MNHEY, CDR2 SVGAGI. CDR3: CASSYSTDSWTEAFF. The CDR3 coding sequence is TGTGCCAGCAGTTACTCGACAGACAGCTGGACTGAAGCTTTCTTT.

This clone was counted once. The chain joins TRBV9 to TRBJ2-4; D is perhaps TRBD2 (5 bases). Germline values: CDR1 SGDLS, CDR2 YYNGEE. CDR3 length equals 15 residues. Trimming shortened V by 0 bases and J by 0 bases, and 7 bases separated the two germline ends. CDR3 DNA: TGTGCCAGCAGCGTAGCTGCGGGAGCCAAAAACATTCAGTACTTC. As protein: CASSVAAGAKNIQYF.

This chain uses TRBV6-4 with TRBJ1-2; maybe TRBD1 (6 bases). V lost 5 bases and J lost 2, with 12 bases in between. This CDR3 spans 14 amino acids. CDR1 is MRHNA and CDR2 is SNTAGT in the germline V gene. The CDR3, as DNA: TGTGCCAGCAGTCCCGGGACACAAAACTATGGCTACACCTTC. The encoded protein is CASSPGTQNYGYTF.

This chain uses TRBV28 with TRBJ1-5; D gene ambiguous. Germline CDR1 and CDR2: MDHEN and SYDVKM. The V end lost 2 bases, the J end lost 5 bases, and 7 bases lay between the germline ends. The CDR3 has 13 amino acids. The CDR3 loop is CASSLDGDQPQHF. DNA of the CDR3: TGTGCCAGCAGTTTAGACGGGGATCAGCCCCAGCATTTT.

This chain uses TRBV5-8 with TRBJ1-3; perhaps TRBD1 as D (5 bases). V lost 0 bases and J 0 bases, leaving 10 bases between the germline ends. The CDR3 loop spans 16 amino acids. From germline, CDR1 is SGHTS and CDR2 YDEGEE. This CDR3 is CASSLGQTFSGNTIYF. The CDR3 nucleotides are TGTGCCAGCAGCTTGGGACAGACGTTCTCTGGAAACACCATATATTTT.

DNA for the CDR3: TGTGCCAGCAGCGTAGGAACGACAGGGCACACAGATACGCAGTATTTT. Its protein product is CASSVGTTGHTDTQYF. The chain has TRBV9 and TRBJ2-3; 7 bases match TRBD1. CDR3 length: 16 amino acids. The junction had 6 bases not matched to a gene; V was cut back by 0 bases and J by 2 bases. Germline V gene sequence: CDR1 SGDLS, CDR2 YYNGEE.

This chain uses TRBV10-3 with TRBJ2-1; weak D call: TRBD2 (6 bases). Trimming shortened V by 10 bases and J by 1 base, and 14 bases separated the two germline ends. CDR3 size: 14 residues. Per the germline V gene, CDR1 is ENHRY and CDR2 is SYGVKD. Here the CDR3 DNA reads TGTGCCACTTGCCCGGGACTTTCCTACAATGAGCAGTTCTTC. Its translation: CATCPGLSYNEQFF.

The chain links TRBV5-4 to TRBJ2-5, with a weak D call TRBD1 (5 bases). CDR3 size: 15 residues. CDR1 is SGHNT, CDR2 YYREEE, per germline (reference sequence). V lost 2 bases, J lost 2 bases, and 13 bases lay in between. The chain's CDR3 is CASSFRQTVQETQYF. For the CDR3, the DNA is TGTGCCAGCAGCTTCCGACAGACTGTACAAGAGACCCAGTACTTC.

The chain carries TRBV29-1 and TRBJ1-1, with a weak D call TRBD1 (6 bases). CDR3 length equals 13 residues. Trimming shortened V by 6 bases and J by 5 bases, and 16 bases separated the two germline ends. CDR1 SQVTM and CDR2 ANQGSEA come from the germline V gene. In DNA form, the CDR3 reads TGCAGCGTCTTAACAGGGTTCGGGACTGAAGCTTTCTTT. It specifies CSVLTGFGTEAFF.

This chain links TRBV25-1 with TRBJ2-5; TRBD1 matches 7 bases. The CDR3 length is 15 residues. The trim removed 5 bases at V and 2 bases at J, leaving 8 bases unmatched. Germline-derived CDR1 and CDR2 are MGHDK and SYGVNS. The CDR3: CASSSLRDRQETQYF. The CDR3 DNA reads as TGTGCCAGCAGTTCTCTCCGGGACAGACAAGAGACCCAGTACTTC.

The chain links TRBV5-1 to TRBJ2-1, with D possibly being TRBD1 (5 bases). The length of the CDR3 is 14 residues. Germline-derived CDR1 and CDR2 are SGHRS and YFSETQ. Trimming shortened V by 3 bases and J by 6 bases, and 13 bases separated the two germline ends. The CDR3 sequence is CASSSLAGINEQFF. In DNA, the CDR3 is TGCGCCAGCAGCTCCTTGGCAGGGATCAATGAGCAGTTCTTC.

The gene calls are TRBV7-2 and TRBJ2-1; D is perhaps TRBD2 (5 bases). Germline V gene sequence: CDR1 SGHTA, CDR2 FQGNSA. V was trimmed by 1 base and J by 1 base, leaving 11 bases between them. CDR3 size: 16 residues. In DNA, the CDR3 is TGTGCCAGCAGCTTAGAACTCGGGATGTCCTACAATGAGCAGTTCTTC. Protein product: CASSLELGMSYNEQFF.

The chain joins TRBV19 to TRBJ1-3; D remains ambiguous. This CDR3 comprises 12 residues. Trimming removed 3 bases from V and 9 bases from J, with 9 bases in between. Germline-derived CDR1 and CDR2 are LNHDA and SQIVND (reference sequence). The CDR3 is CASSMARGTIYF. CDR3 in DNA: TGTGCCAGTAGTATGGCTCGGGGCACCATATATTTT.

V is TRBV19 and J is TRBJ1-5; 8 bases match TRBD1. CDR1 is LNHDA, CDR2 SQIVND, per germline (reference sequence). Trimming removed 7 bases from V and 5 bases from J; junction bases left unmatched: 7. The CDR3 is 14 residues long. The CDR3, as DNA: TGTGCCAGTAAACGGACAGGGCAAGATCAGCCCCAGCATTTT. Its protein is CASKRTGQDQPQHF.

This clone turned up a few times. The CDR3 region has the DNA TGTGCTAGTGGTTCCCTAGTGGGGGGGCTCCAAGAGACCCAGTACTTC. The encoded protein is CASGSLVGGLQETQYF. The rearrangement uses TRBV12-5 and TRBJ2-5, with D perhaps TRBD2 (7 bases). CDR1 LGHNT and CDR2 FRNRAP come from the germline V gene. The CDR3 runs to 16 residues. V lost 4 bases to trimming and J lost 1 base, with 16 bases between them.

This clone occurred once. The chain couples TRBV29-1 to TRBJ2-3; maybe TRBD2 (6 bases). This CDR3 has 17 amino acids. Trimming took 1 base from V and 1 from J, leaving 18 bases between them. Germline lookup yields CDR1 SQVTM and CDR2 ANQGSEA. The DNA for the CDR3 is TGCAGCGTTGAAGGAAGGTGGCGGGAATGGGGCACAGATACGCAGTATTTT. Protein: CSVEGRWREWGTDTQYF.

The J gene is TRBJ2-3, the V gene TRBV6-6; TRBD1 is a possible D gene (5 bases). V was shortened by 0 bases and J by 2 bases, with 9 bases between the two germline ends. This CDR3 has 15 amino acids. CDR1 MNHNY and CDR2 SVGAGI come from the germline V gene (reference sequence). CDR3 residues: CASSYSLGPTDTQYF. As DNA, the CDR3 is TGTGCCAGCAGTTACTCCTTGGGGCCCACAGATACGCAGTATTTT.

This chain connects TRBV2 to TRBJ2-1, with 12 nucleotides matching TRBD2. The V gene's germline CDR1 is SNHLY and CDR2 FYNNEI. The CDR3 runs 11 residues. Germline trimming cut 8 bases from V and 12 bases from J; bases unmatched to any gene: 2. This CDR3 reads CASASGGGQFF. CDR3 DNA: TGTGCCAGCGCTAGCGGGGGGGGGCAGTTCTTC. The full variable domain, rest sourced from reference TRBV2 and TRBJ2-1, is EPEVTQTPSHQVTQMGQEVILRCVPISNHLYFYWYRQILGQKVEFLVSFYNNEISEKSEIFDDQFSVERPDGSNFTLKIRSTKLEDSAMYFCASASGGGQFFGPGTRLTVL.

The rearrangement joins TRBV19 to TRBJ1-1; perhaps TRBD1 as D (5 bases). In germline, CDR1 is LNHDA, CDR2 SQIVND (reference sequence). This CDR3 region has 16 residues. Trimming took off 3 bases at V and 1 base at J, with 15 bases between the two ends. This CDR3 reads CASSIILTVWNTEAFF. DNA of the CDR3: TGTGCCAGTAGTATCATCTTGACAGTTTGGAACACTGAAGCTTTCTTT. Variable domain in full (rest from reference TRBV19 and TRBJ1-1): DGGITQSPKYLFRKEGQNVTLSCEQNLNHDAMYWYRQDPGQGLRLIYYSQIVNDFQKGDIAEGYSVSREKKESFPLTVTSAQKNPTAFYLCASSIILTVWNTEAFFGQGTRLTVV.

The V call is TRBV7-3, the J call TRBJ2-5, with TRBD2 matching over 10 bases. The CDR3 loop spans 16 amino acids. V was clipped by 4 bases and J by 5 bases; unmatched bases: 10. Germline V gene data show CDR1 as SGHTA and CDR2 as FQGTGA. As DNA, the CDR3 is TGTGCCAGCAGCTCCCACCGGAAAGCGGGGGGGGAGACCCAGTACTTC. Protein sequence: CASSSHRKAGGETQYF.